This TCR beta chain is from a study of identical twins. Germline loops: CDR1 KGHDR, CDR2 SFDVKD. CDR3 length: 18 residues. Trimming removed 4 bases at V and 1 base at J, with 22 bases between. Template switching added a universal primer binding site, and final cDNA carried unique molecular identifiers. TCRdb reprocessed the 5' RACE reads with MiXCR, giving one entry per CDR3 protein. Of more than 400,000 distinct CDR3 sequences in the sample, 15% are singletons; the top ten hold nearly 0.45%. Study outcomes and limitations: Out-of-frame alpha sequences shared by twins showed excess low generation probability. High-abundance cord blood beta clonotypes had fewer insertions; memory repertoires showed none.

A note on this clonotype: Its target is unknown.

This same sample was also taken into another study, of yellow fever vaccine responses in identical twins.

V is TRBV24-1 and J is TRBJ2-7; possible D gene TRBD2, 5 bases. The receptor comes from a woman between 18 and 29 years old in good health. Sequencing was performed on CD4+ T cells sorted from blood. The CDR3 reads CATSEGAERRELSYEQYF. DNA for the CDR3: TGTGCCACCAGTGAGGGCGCCGAGCGGCGAGAACTGTCCTACGAGCAGTACTTC.